Given below is one TCR beta chain in context. The sample comes from a study of shared clonotypes between healthy human individuals. The CDR3 covers 16 residues. Germline CDR1 is MNHEY and CDR2 is SMNVEV (reference sequence). Trimming cost V 5 bases and J 0 bases, with 15 bases left between them. Profiled with immunoSEQ multiplex PCR; TCRdb holds only in-frame clones, not every one. The sample has more than 500,000 clones, more than 95% seen once. The rearrangement joins TRBV27 to TRBJ2-3; D is ambiguous. This receptor was identified in a woman in her 30s in good health. Sequenced sample: naive CD4+ T cells sorted from blood. Subset given: CD45RA+ positively selected. CDR3 loop: CASSPTGLYSTDTQYF. DNA for the CDR3: TGTGCCAGCAGTCCCACCGGCTTATATAGCACAGATACGCAGTATTTT.